Each of the 7 T cell receptor beta chains below was sequenced from the same sample in a study of monozygotic twins with inflammatory bowel disease (dated 2019 in TCRdb). Receptor libraries were prepared by 5' RACE. The sequencer was an Illumina HiSeq 2500. TCRdb reprocessed the public reads and reports one entry per CDR3 protein sequence, without DNA. Per the sample table, the count is 300,000 to 350,000 distinct CDR3 sequences. The ten biggest clones cover roughly 2% of the sample. Sequenced sample: blood. The receptors derive from a human donor with ulcerative colitis or Crohn's disease, or a healthy co-twin of an affected twin (not recorded which).

The chain couples TRBV5-1 to TRBJ2-5; TCRdb designates TRBD2, a call that cannot be tested without DNA. CDR3 length: 18 residues. Germline V gene lookup returns CDR1 SGHRS and CDR2 YFSETQ. This CDR3 reads CASSFDEWARTPQETQYF.

This chain's CDR3 is CASSTPTGPPQETQYF. The rearrangement uses TRBV28 and TRBJ2-5; lacking DNA, the TRBD1 call made by TCRdb goes unchecked. Germline CDR1 and CDR2: MDHEN and SYDVKM. This CDR3 contains 16 residues.

The chain combines TRBV20-1 with TRBJ2-7; lacking DNA, the TRBD2 call made by TCRdb goes unchecked. This CDR3 is 14 amino acids long. Per the germline V gene, CDR1 is DFQATT and CDR2 is SNEGSKA (reference sequence). The CDR3 here is CSASRKGTTYEQYF.

The chain recombines TRBV10-3 with TRBJ1-5; the D call from TCRdb, TRBD1, cannot be confirmed without DNA. The CDR3 extends over 12 amino acids. Germline V CDR1 and CDR2: ENHRY, SYGVKD. CDR3: CATRDRGQPQHF.

J is TRBJ2-3 and V is TRBV20-1; TCRdb's D gene call, TRBD2, goes unchecked for lack of DNA. Looked up from germline, CDR1 is DFQATT and CDR2 is SNEGSKA (reference sequence). There are 16 residues in the CDR3. The CDR3 spells CSARERSKGQADTQYF.

CDR3 amino acids: CASSQDVTGAVYGYTF. The chain employs TRBV4-3 and TRBJ1-2; TCRdb returns TRBD1, unconfirmable since there is no DNA. This CDR3 contains 16 residues. Germline assignment: CDR1 LGHNA and CDR2 YSLEER.

The chain is built from TRBV15 and TRBJ1-1; lacking DNA, the TRBD1 call made by TCRdb goes unchecked. Per the germline V gene, CDR1 is LNHNV and CDR2 is YYDKDF (reference sequence). The CDR3 totals 16 residues. The chain's CDR3 is CATSRDQRDRGPQAFF. Drawing the rest from reference TRBV15 and TRBJ1-1, the complete variable domain is DAMVIQNPRYQVTQFGKPVTLSCSQTLNHNVMYWYQQKSSQAPKLLFHYYDKDFNNEADTPDNFQSRRPNTSFCFLDIRSPGLGDTAMYLCATSRDQRDRGPQAFFGQGTRLTVV.